This T cell receptor beta chain was found in a study of human T cells and chemical hapten exposure. Study as a whole: Patch testing placed 0.01% DPC on the upper back, with readings at 6 days. Study-wide points: Expanded TCRs created a significantly greater count of big CDR3 similarity clusters than controls did.

There are many counts of this clonotype. What it binds is not known. V shed 2 bases, J shed 6 bases, and the junction held 4 bases outside the gene matches. This CDR3 spans 14 amino acids. Germline CDR1 MGHDK, CDR2 SYGVNS. Regarding time point: patch test 2, 6 weeks after DPC sensitization. Treatment specified: therapeutic diphenylcyclopropenone sensitization with weekly scalp DPC. TCRdb independently ran MiXCR on the RACE reads; one entry per CDR3 protein. This sample has under 450,000 distinct CDR3 sequences; about 6.9% occur once, and the top ten carry around 5.6%. The chain has TRBV25-1 and TRBJ1-5, with 7 bases identical to TRBD1. This sample comprised whole blood, obtained in connection with sensitization to the hapten diphenylcyclopropenone (DPC). This clonotype was sampled from a woman aged 18-29 years with alopecia areata. Some clones in this sample may be carry-over from other donors' samples. The CDR3 bases are TGTGCCAGCAGTGAAGAGGGGGCGAGTCAGCCCCAGCATTTT. As protein: CASSEEGASQPQHF.